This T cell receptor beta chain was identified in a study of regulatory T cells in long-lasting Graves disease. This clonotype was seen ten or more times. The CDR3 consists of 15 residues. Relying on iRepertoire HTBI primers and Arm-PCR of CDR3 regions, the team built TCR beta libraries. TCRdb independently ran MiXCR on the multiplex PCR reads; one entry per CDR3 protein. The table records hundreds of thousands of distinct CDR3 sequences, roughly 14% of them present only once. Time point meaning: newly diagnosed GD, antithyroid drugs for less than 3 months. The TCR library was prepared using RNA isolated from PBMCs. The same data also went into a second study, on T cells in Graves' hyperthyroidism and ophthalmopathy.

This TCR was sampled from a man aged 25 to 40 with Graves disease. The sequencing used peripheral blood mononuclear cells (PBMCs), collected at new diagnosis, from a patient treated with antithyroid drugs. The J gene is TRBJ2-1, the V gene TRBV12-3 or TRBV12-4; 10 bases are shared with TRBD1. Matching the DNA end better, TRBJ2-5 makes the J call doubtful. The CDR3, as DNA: TGTGCCAGCAGTTGGACAGGGGGTGGGATCGAGACCCAGTACTTC. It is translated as CASSWTGGGIETQYF.